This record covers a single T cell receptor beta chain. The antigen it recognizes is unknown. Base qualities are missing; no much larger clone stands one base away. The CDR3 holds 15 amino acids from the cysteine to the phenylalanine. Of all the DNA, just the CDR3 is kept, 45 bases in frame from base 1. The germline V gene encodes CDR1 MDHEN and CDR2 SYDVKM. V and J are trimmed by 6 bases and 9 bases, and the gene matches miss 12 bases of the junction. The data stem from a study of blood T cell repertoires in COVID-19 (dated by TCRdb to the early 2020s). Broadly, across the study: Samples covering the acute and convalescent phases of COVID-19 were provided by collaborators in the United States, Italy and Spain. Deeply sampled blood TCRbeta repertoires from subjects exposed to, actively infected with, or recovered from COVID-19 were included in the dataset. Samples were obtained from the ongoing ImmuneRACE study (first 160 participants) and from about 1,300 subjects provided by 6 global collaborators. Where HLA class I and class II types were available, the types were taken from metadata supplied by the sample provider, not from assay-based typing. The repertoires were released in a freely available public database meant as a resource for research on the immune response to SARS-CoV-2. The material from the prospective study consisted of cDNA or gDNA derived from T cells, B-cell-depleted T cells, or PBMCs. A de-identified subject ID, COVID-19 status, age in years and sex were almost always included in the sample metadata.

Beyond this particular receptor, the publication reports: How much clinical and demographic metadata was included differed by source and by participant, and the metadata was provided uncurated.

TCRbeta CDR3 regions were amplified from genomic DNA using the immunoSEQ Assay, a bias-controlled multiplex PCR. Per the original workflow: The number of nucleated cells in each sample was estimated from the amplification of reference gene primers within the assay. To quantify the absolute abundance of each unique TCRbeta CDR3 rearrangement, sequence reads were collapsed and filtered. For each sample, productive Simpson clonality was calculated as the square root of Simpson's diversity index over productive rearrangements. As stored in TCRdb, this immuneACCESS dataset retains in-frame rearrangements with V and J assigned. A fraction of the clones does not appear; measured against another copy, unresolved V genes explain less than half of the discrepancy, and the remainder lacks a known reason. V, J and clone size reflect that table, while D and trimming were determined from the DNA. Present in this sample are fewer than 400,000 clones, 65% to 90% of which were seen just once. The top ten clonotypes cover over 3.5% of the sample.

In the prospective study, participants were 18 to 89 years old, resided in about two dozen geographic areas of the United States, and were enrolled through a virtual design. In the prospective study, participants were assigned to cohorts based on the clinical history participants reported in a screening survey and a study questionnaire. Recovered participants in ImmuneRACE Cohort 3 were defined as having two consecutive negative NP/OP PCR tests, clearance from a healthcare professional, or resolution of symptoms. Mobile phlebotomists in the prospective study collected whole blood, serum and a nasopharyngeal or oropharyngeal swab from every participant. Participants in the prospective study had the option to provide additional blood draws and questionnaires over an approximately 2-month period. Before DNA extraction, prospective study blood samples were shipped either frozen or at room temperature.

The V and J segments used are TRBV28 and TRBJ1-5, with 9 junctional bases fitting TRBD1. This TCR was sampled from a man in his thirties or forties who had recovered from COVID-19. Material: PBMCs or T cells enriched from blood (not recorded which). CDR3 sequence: CASRETGGGTRPQHF. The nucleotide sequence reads TGTGCCAGCAGGGAGACAGGGGGTGGGACCCGGCCCCAGCATTTT.